These T cell receptor beta chains were read from a single sample in a study of blood T cells in healthy people across ages. MiXCR was run by TCRdb on the 5' RACE reads, yielding one entry per CDR3 protein. The sample has more than 1,400,000 distinct CDR3 sequences, 42% seen once. Source material: blood. The source of these receptors is a woman aged 18-29 years in good health. Each CDR3 is given with its conserved first and last residue. A D gene is named only where the DNA matches it firmly. Clone size appears in some rows only: once, few, many, or a class for an expanded clone.

d_call: TRBD1; v_call: TRBV28; clone_size: few; j_call: TRBJ2-5; cdr3_nt: TGTGCCAGCAGTTTATTCGCAACAGGGGCCCAAGAGACCCAGTACTTC; cdr3_aa: CASSLFATGAQETQYF
d_call: .; v_call: TRBV4-1; clone_size: .; j_call: TRBJ2-7; cdr3_nt: TGCGCCAGCAGCCAAGCACTTAGGGGTAAATCCTACGAGCAGTACTTC; cdr3_aa: CASSQALRGKSYEQYF
d_call: .; v_call: TRBV29-1; clone_size: .; j_call: TRBJ1-1; cdr3_nt: TGCAGCGTTGAATCGGGTCTGCCGGAGAACACTGAAGCTTTCTTT; cdr3_aa: CSVESGLPENTEAFF
d_call: TRBD1; v_call: TRBV2; clone_size: .; j_call: TRBJ1-1; cdr3_nt: TGTGCCAACCCTATGGGACAGGGGAAGGTCACTGAAGCTTTCTTT; cdr3_aa: CANPMGQGKVTEAFF
d_call: .; v_call: TRBV10-1; clone_size: few; j_call: TRBJ2-3; cdr3_nt: TGCGCCAGCAGTGAGCCCGGAGATACGCAGTATTTT; cdr3_aa: CASSEPGDTQYF
d_call: TRBD2; v_call: TRBV6-5; clone_size: few; j_call: TRBJ2-3; cdr3_nt: TGTGCCAGCAGTCCGCAGACTAGCAATATGGGAGATACGCAGTATTTT; cdr3_aa: CASSPQTSNMGDTQYF
d_call: .; v_call: TRBV14; clone_size: .; j_call: TRBJ1-2; cdr3_nt: TGTGCCAGCAGCCAAGATGGACTACCCTCTTATGGCTACACCTTC; cdr3_aa: CASSQDGLPSYGYTF
d_call: .; v_call: TRBV20-1; clone_size: .; j_call: TRBJ2-5; cdr3_nt: TGCAGTGCTAGAGTGGCTCTCCAAGAGACCCAGTACTTC; cdr3_aa: CSARVALQETQYF
d_call: .; v_call: TRBV18; clone_size: .; j_call: TRBJ1-2; cdr3_nt: TGTGCCAGCTCACCGGCGAGTGGCTACACCTTC; cdr3_aa: CASSPASGYTF
d_call: TRBD1; v_call: TRBV6-5; clone_size: .; j_call: TRBJ1-2; cdr3_nt: TGTGCCAGCAGATCACTGGACAGGGAGTACGGCTACACCTTC; cdr3_aa: CASRSLDREYGYTF
d_call: .; v_call: TRBV28; clone_size: .; j_call: TRBJ2-3; cdr3_nt: TGTGCCAGCATTGAGGGGGGGGCTGCAGATACGCAGTATTTT; cdr3_aa: CASIEGGAADTQYF
d_call: TRBD2; v_call: TRBV7-2; clone_size: many; j_call: TRBJ2-3; cdr3_nt: TGTGCCAGCAGCCCCCGGACTAGCGGGAGCACAGATACGCAGTATTTT; cdr3_aa: CASSPRTSGSTDTQYF
d_call: .; v_call: TRBV6-5; clone_size: .; j_call: TRBJ2-2; cdr3_nt: TGTGCCAGCAGCCCCCGGGGAAACACCGGGGAGCTGTTTTTT; cdr3_aa: CASSPRGNTGELFF
d_call: TRBD2; v_call: TRBV4-1; clone_size: few; j_call: TRBJ2-5; cdr3_nt: TGCGCCAGCAGCCTATTTTGGACTAGCGGGGTTCAAGAGACCCAGTACTTC; cdr3_aa: CASSLFWTSGVQETQYF
d_call: .; v_call: TRBV20-1; clone_size: few; j_call: TRBJ2-5; cdr3_nt: TGCAGTGCTAGTCGGACAGTGGGCTCCCAAGAGACCCAGTACTTC; cdr3_aa: CSASRTVGSQETQYF
d_call: .; v_call: TRBV6-4; clone_size: .; j_call: TRBJ1-2; cdr3_nt: TGTGCCAGCAGTGTCAACCCCGGGGACTATGGCTACACCTTC; cdr3_aa: CASSVNPGDYGYTF
d_call: TRBD2; v_call: TRBV11-2; clone_size: .; j_call: TRBJ2-1; cdr3_nt: TGTGCCAGCAGCCATACTGGCGGGGGGGTTCATGAGCAGTTCTTC; cdr3_aa: CASSHTGGGVHEQFF
d_call: .; v_call: TRBV2; clone_size: many; j_call: TRBJ1-1; cdr3_nt: TGTGCCAGCAGTGAAGGGGTGAACACTGAAGCTTTCTTT; cdr3_aa: CASSEGVNTEAFF
d_call: .; v_call: TRBV10-3; clone_size: few; j_call: TRBJ1-6; cdr3_nt: TGTGCCATCAGTCCCTATGGGGGGAGCTCCTATAATTCACCCCTCCACTTT; cdr3_aa: CAISPYGGSSYNSPLHF
d_call: .; v_call: TRBV25-1; clone_size: .; j_call: TRBJ2-1; cdr3_nt: TGTGCCAGCAGTGAACGGTGGCAGGGAAAATACAATGAGCAGTTCTTC; cdr3_aa: CASSERWQGKYNEQFF
d_call: .; v_call: TRBV20-1; clone_size: .; j_call: TRBJ2-1; cdr3_nt: TGCAGTGCTCCAAGGCAGGGGAGGAATGAGCAGTTCTTC; cdr3_aa: CSAPRQGRNEQFF
d_call: TRBD2; v_call: TRBV28; clone_size: few; j_call: TRBJ2-5; cdr3_nt: TGTGCCAGCAGTCCCGATATTCTAGCGGGAGAGGAGCAGTACTTC; cdr3_aa: CASSPDILAGEEQYF
d_call: .; v_call: TRBV9; clone_size: once; j_call: TRBJ2-2; cdr3_nt: TGTGCCAGCAGCGCCACCAAGGCCCCGGTACTGGACACCGGGGAGCTGTTTTTT; cdr3_aa: CASSATKAPVLDTGELFF
d_call: TRBD2; v_call: TRBV12-3/TRBV12-4; clone_size: .; j_call: TRBJ2-5; cdr3_nt: TGTGCCAGCATTCGAAGCGGGGGGACTTACAATGAGCAGTACTTC; cdr3_aa: CASIRSGGTYNEQYF
d_call: .; v_call: TRBV27; clone_size: .; j_call: TRBJ2-5; cdr3_nt: TGTGCCAGCAGGGATCACCACGAGGAGACCCAGTACTTC; cdr3_aa: CASRDHHEETQYF
d_call: TRBD1; v_call: TRBV9; clone_size: few; j_call: TRBJ1-2; cdr3_nt: TGTGCCAGCCGTCAGGGGGGAGCTAACTATGGCTACACCTTC; cdr3_aa: CASRQGGANYGYTF
d_call: .; v_call: TRBV6-5; clone_size: few; j_call: TRBJ2-7; cdr3_nt: TGTGCCACTCACTCTCCTGGCGCCTACGAGCAGTACTTC; cdr3_aa: CATHSPGAYEQYF
d_call: .; v_call: TRBV7-9; clone_size: few; j_call: TRBJ2-1; cdr3_nt: TGTGCCAGCAGCTTAAGTCTAGTCGGTGAGCAGTTCTTC; cdr3_aa: CASSLSLVGEQFF
d_call: .; v_call: TRBV5-1; clone_size: .; j_call: TRBJ1-2; cdr3_nt: TGCGCCAGCAGCTTGAGGCAGTCTAACTATGGCTACACCTTC; cdr3_aa: CASSLRQSNYGYTF
d_call: TRBD1; v_call: TRBV12-3/TRBV12-4; clone_size: few; j_call: TRBJ2-4; cdr3_nt: TGTGCCAGCAGTTCACCGGGACAGGGGGCCATCAAAAACATTCAGTACTTC; cdr3_aa: CASSSPGQGAIKNIQYF
d_call: .; v_call: TRBV29-1; clone_size: .; j_call: TRBJ2-3; cdr3_nt: TGCAGCGTTACGGGGGACCGGGACAGACCCACAGATACGCAGTATTTT; cdr3_aa: CSVTGDRDRPTDTQYF
d_call: TRBD2; v_call: TRBV4-1; clone_size: .; j_call: TRBJ2-1; cdr3_nt: TGCGCCAGCAGTGCTAGCGGGGGGGGCAATGAGCAGTTCTTC; cdr3_aa: CASSASGGGNEQFF
d_call: .; v_call: TRBV30; clone_size: .; j_call: TRBJ1-5; cdr3_nt: TGTGCCTGGAGTGTACCGGGCAGTCCCCAGCATTTT; cdr3_aa: CAWSVPGSPQHF
d_call: TRBD1; v_call: TRBV6-5; clone_size: .; j_call: TRBJ2-3; cdr3_nt: TGTGCCAGCAGCGACAGGGCCCAACCCACAGATACGCAGTATTTT; cdr3_aa: CASSDRAQPTDTQYF
d_call: TRBD2; v_call: TRBV6-5; clone_size: few; j_call: TRBJ2-3; cdr3_nt: TGTGCCAGCAGTTACTCCAGACTAGCTTCCACAGATACGCAGTATTTT; cdr3_aa: CASSYSRLASTDTQYF
d_call: .; v_call: TRBV29-1; clone_size: .; j_call: TRBJ2-3; cdr3_nt: TGCAGCGGGGGGGAGCGGCCGCTGTATTTT; cdr3_aa: CSGGERPLYF
d_call: .; v_call: TRBV12-3/TRBV12-4; clone_size: few; j_call: TRBJ1-5; cdr3_nt: TGTGCCAGCAGTTTAGCGGTCGCAGTCAATCAGCCCCAGCATTTT; cdr3_aa: CASSLAVAVNQPQHF
d_call: .; v_call: TRBV20-1; clone_size: few; j_call: TRBJ2-7; cdr3_nt: TGCAGTGCTTCCCGGGAATACGAGCAGTACTTC; cdr3_aa: CSASREYEQYF
d_call: .; v_call: TRBV10-1; clone_size: few; j_call: TRBJ1-6; cdr3_nt: TGCGCCAGCAGTTTATCCGACAGGAAAAATTCACCCCTCCACTTT; cdr3_aa: CASSLSDRKNSPLHF
d_call: .; v_call: TRBV2; clone_size: .; j_call: TRBJ2-3; cdr3_nt: TGTGCCAGCAGAGGACTATCTTCGCGCACAGATACGCAGTATTTT; cdr3_aa: CASRGLSSRTDTQYF
d_call: .; v_call: TRBV6-1; clone_size: once; j_call: TRBJ2-2; cdr3_nt: TGTGCCAGGGGGATCGAGCTGTTTTTT; cdr3_aa: CARGIELFF
d_call: .; v_call: TRBV6-5; clone_size: .; j_call: TRBJ2-3; cdr3_nt: TGTGCCAGCAGATATGGCGGGACACATACGCAGTATTTT; cdr3_aa: CASRYGGTHTQYF
d_call: .; v_call: TRBV20-1; clone_size: few; j_call: TRBJ2-3; cdr3_nt: TGCAGTTCTCGAGAAGGATCCACAGATACGCAGTATTTT; cdr3_aa: CSSREGSTDTQYF
d_call: .; v_call: TRBV12-3/TRBV12-4; clone_size: few; j_call: TRBJ2-7; cdr3_nt: TGTGCCAGCAGTTCCCGGGCCTGGGGCTACGAGCAGTACTTC; cdr3_aa: CASSSRAWGYEQYF
d_call: .; v_call: TRBV14; clone_size: once; j_call: TRBJ1-2; cdr3_nt: TGTGCCAGCAGCCTACTTCCCGGGGGCTACACCTTC; cdr3_aa: CASSLLPGGYTF
d_call: .; v_call: TRBV29-1; clone_size: many; j_call: TRBJ2-7; cdr3_nt: TGCAGCGGGCGGGTCCACTACGAGCAGTACTTC; cdr3_aa: CSGRVHYEQYF
d_call: TRBD1; v_call: TRBV6-2/TRBV6-3; clone_size: few; j_call: TRBJ2-1; cdr3_nt: TGTGCCAGCAGGAGACAGGGGTCTGGGACCTACAATGAGCAGTTCTTC; cdr3_aa: CASRRQGSGTYNEQFF
d_call: TRBD2; v_call: TRBV10-3; clone_size: few; j_call: TRBJ2-7; cdr3_nt: TGTGCCATCAGTGATTCAGCGGGGGGCTCCTACGAGCAGTACTTC; cdr3_aa: CAISDSAGGSYEQYF
d_call: .; v_call: TRBV7-6; clone_size: .; j_call: TRBJ1-4; cdr3_nt: TGTGCCAGCAGCTTATCCCTAGGGGGTGAAAAACTGTTTTTT; cdr3_aa: CASSLSLGGEKLFF
d_call: TRBD1; v_call: TRBV20-1; clone_size: .; j_call: TRBJ2-5; cdr3_nt: TGCAGTGCTCGTGCGCACCGGGACAGAGAGACCCAGTACTTC; cdr3_aa: CSARAHRDRETQYF
d_call: TRBD2; v_call: TRBV20-1; clone_size: few; j_call: TRBJ2-5; cdr3_nt: TGCAGTGCTAGAGGTCCTAGCGGGGTCCAAGAGACCCAGTACTTC; cdr3_aa: CSARGPSGVQETQYF
d_call: .; v_call: TRBV20-1; clone_size: few; j_call: TRBJ2-7; cdr3_nt: TGCAGTGCCGCCGAACAGGTCACCTACGAGCAGTACTTC; cdr3_aa: CSAAEQVTYEQYF
d_call: .; v_call: TRBV12-3/TRBV12-4; clone_size: .; j_call: TRBJ2-1; cdr3_nt: TGTGCCAGCAGTTTGGGGGAGTCCCGAAACAATGAGCAGTTCTTC; cdr3_aa: CASSLGESRNNEQFF
d_call: TRBD2; v_call: TRBV6-1; clone_size: few; j_call: TRBJ2-7; cdr3_nt: TGTGCCAGCAGTGCCGGGACTAGCGCCTACGAGCAGTACTTC; cdr3_aa: CASSAGTSAYEQYF